A single sample is the source of the 21 T cell receptor beta chains below, sequenced in a study of vaccination and CD4 T cells after COVID-19. Cultured CD4+ T cells had their DNA profiled by the Oncomine TCR Beta short-read assay. TCRdb recomputed calls from the PCR reads with MiXCR, one row per CDR3 protein. The sample holds approximately 6,900 distinct CDR3 sequences; 43% are singletons and the top ten take 25%. These receptors' targets are unknown. Stated treatment: roughly 10-day PBMC culture with coronavirus spike peptide pools or control peptides (ViraFEST assay). Prior to the COVID-19 pandemic (2011-2018), the unexposed donor's CD4+ T cells were collected. The sequenced material came from CD4+ T cells from blood, cultured in vitro. Receptors were obtained from a human donor in good health.

V gene TRBV7-9 combines with J gene TRBJ1-1, with 7 bases lining up with TRBD1. Germline-derived CDR1 and CDR2 are SEHNR and FQNEAQ (reference sequence). Trimming at V came to 4 bases and at J to 3 bases, leaving 11 bases not matched to a gene. The CDR3 length is 16 residues. CDR3 region: CASSSRQGILYTEAFF. CDR3 DNA sequence: TGTGCCAGCAGCTCACGACAGGGAATTTTGTACACTGAAGCTTTCTTT.

This clonotype was observed a few times. The chain links TRBV20-1 to TRBJ2-3; 8 bases map to TRBD2. V lost 6 bases, J lost 6 bases, and 11 bases stayed unmatched. CDR1 and CDR2 from the germline V gene are DFQATT and SNEGSKA (reference sequence). CDR3 length: 14 residues. The CDR3, as DNA: TGCAGTGCCGAACTAGCGCCGGGGGGGGATACGCAGTATTTT. This encodes CSAELAPGGDTQYF.

This clonotype is medium-sized (0.01 to 0.1%). The gene calls are TRBV27 and TRBJ2-2; 7 bases line up with TRBD1. Per germline, CDR1 MNHEY and CDR2 SMNVEV (reference sequence). CDR3 size: 14 residues. Germline trimming cut 5 bases from V and 5 bases from J; bases unmatched to any gene: 5. The chain's CDR3 is CASSITQGTGELFF. CDR3 coding DNA: TGTGCCAGCAGTATCACACAGGGGACCGGGGAGCTGTTTTTT.

This clonotype was seen a handful of times. The chain employs TRBV6-4 and TRBJ2-5; 10 bases fit TRBD2. CDR3 length: 15 residues. Germline V CDR1 and CDR2: MRHNA, SNTAGT. V was clipped by 3 bases and J by 5 bases; unmatched bases: 6. The CDR3 DNA reads TGTGCCAGCAGTGAGCTAGCGGGAGCGGCTGAGACCCAGTACTTC. Amino acid sequence: CASSELAGAAETQYF.

This chain connects TRBV20-1 to TRBJ1-5; D gene unclear. CDR1 is DFQATT and CDR2 is SNEGSKA in the germline V gene (reference sequence). V lost 3 bases to trimming and J lost 4 bases, with 10 bases between them. The CDR3 runs to 13 residues. The CDR3 bases are TGCAGTGCTAGGGAACAGACGAATCAGCCCCAGCATTTT. It specifies CSAREQTNQPQHF.

This clonotype was seen more than once but under ten times. CDR3: CASQERLSGGPLHF. The DNA of the CDR3 is TGTGCCAGCCAGGAACGCCTCTCCGGGGGACCCCTCCACTTT. The rearrangement joins TRBV19 to TRBJ1-6, with D perhaps TRBD1 (5 bases). V shed 9 bases and J shed 12 bases, with 21 bases lying between them. The germline V gene has CDR1 LNHDA and CDR2 SQIVND (reference sequence). The CDR3 is made up of 14 amino acids.

V gene TRBV6-2 or TRBV6-3 combines with J gene TRBJ2-7; D perhaps matches TRBD1 (6 bases). CDR1 and CDR2 (germline): MNHEY, SVGEGT. The V end lost 0 bases, the J end lost 3 bases, and 18 bases lay between the germline ends. The CDR3 loop spans 17 amino acids. The CDR3 reads CASSYSGTGLTHYEQYF. The CDR3 nucleotides are TGTGCCAGCAGTTACTCGGGAACAGGGTTGACCCACTACGAGCAGTACTTC.

This clonotype occurred a few times. The chain has TRBV10-3 and TRBJ1-1; unclear D gene. CDR1 ENHRY and CDR2 SYGVKD come from the germline V gene. The length of the CDR3 is 14 residues. V lost 4 bases to trimming and J lost 1 base, with 10 bases between them. The CDR3 region is CAISGRPGNTEAFF. Written as DNA, the CDR3 is TGTGCCATCAGTGGTCGGCCGGGGAACACTGAAGCTTTCTTT.

V gene TRBV7-9 combines with J gene TRBJ1-2; TRBD1 matches 9 bases. The V and J ends lost 5 bases and 14 bases, in that order; junction bases with no gene match: 15. This CDR3 is 14 amino acids long. Germline CDR1 SEHNR, CDR2 FQNEAQ (reference sequence). In nucleotides, the CDR3 is TGTGCCAGCAGCCCGACGGACAGGGGACTGGAACATACCTTC. Translation gives CASSPTDRGLEHTF.

The rearrangement links TRBV6-1 to TRBJ2-3; perhaps TRBD2 as D (5 bases). This CDR3 is built from 15 residues. Trimming took 6 bases from V and 4 from J, leaving 17 bases between them. Germline assignment: CDR1 MNHNS and CDR2 SASEGT. CDR3 coding DNA: TGTGCCAGCAGCCCCATCGGGATTGGTGCAGATACGCAGTATTTT. This codes for CASSPIGIGADTQYF.

The chain recombines TRBV2 with TRBJ1-1, with 7 bases identical to TRBD1. The CDR3 runs 12 residues. V trimming: 9 bases; J trimming: 11 bases; junction bases outside the gene matches: 12. CDR1 is SNHLY and CDR2 is FYNNEI in the germline V gene. CDR3: CASGRQGGMAFF. The CDR3 coding sequence is TGTGCCAGTGGGCGGCAGGGGGGTATGGCTTTCTTT.

This chain uses TRBV19 with TRBJ1-5; D gene uncertain. Germline V gives CDR1 LNHDA, CDR2 SQIVND (reference sequence). The CDR3 spans 13 residues. Trimming removed 7 bases from V and 4 bases from J, with 11 bases in between. This CDR3 is CASTQAQNQPQHF. The CDR3 coding sequence is TGTGCCAGTACCCAGGCCCAAAATCAGCCCCAGCATTTT.

The chain has TRBV19 and TRBJ1-5, with unresolved D. The length of the CDR3 is 15 residues. The V gene's germline CDR1 is LNHDA and CDR2 SQIVND (reference sequence). V dropped 10 bases and J dropped 0 bases, with 16 bases sitting between them. CDR3 sequence: CATRTTRYSNQPQHF. CDR3 DNA: TGTGCCACAAGGACTACCAGATATAGCAATCAGCCCCAGCATTTT.

This rearrangement joins TRBV7-2 to TRBJ1-1, with D uncertain. The CDR3 is 13 residues long. Germline lookup yields CDR1 SGHTA and CDR2 FQGNSA. V lost 5 bases and J 2 bases, leaving 9 bases between the germline ends. The CDR3 loop reads CASSRTRNTEAFF. The CDR3 nucleotides read TGTGCCAGCAGCCGGACCCGAAACACTGAAGCTTTCTTT.

V and J are TRBV20-1 and TRBJ2-2, with 8 bases identical to TRBD1. CDR1 is DFQATT, CDR2 SNEGSKA, per germline (reference sequence). With V trimmed by 4 bases and J by 5 bases, 6 bases remained unmatched. The CDR3 totals 14 residues. The CDR3 here is CSATGQGGTGELFF. CDR3 bases: TGCAGTGCTACCGGACAGGGTGGAACCGGGGAGCTGTTTTTT.

The chain recombines TRBV6-2 or TRBV6-3 with TRBJ2-5; 7 nucleotides align to TRBD2. This CDR3 is built from 17 residues. The germline V gene encodes CDR1 MNHEY and CDR2 SVGEGT. The V gene end was trimmed by 6 bases and the J gene end by 1 base; junction bases not matched to a gene: 14. The CDR3, as DNA: TGTGCCAGCAGACGCAAGACTAGCCAATCCCCCCAAGAGACCCAGTACTTC. Translation: CASRRKTSQSPQETQYF.

This clonotype was found a few times. The chain recombines TRBV7-9 with TRBJ1-2; unclear D gene. V was shortened by 5 bases and J by 6 bases, with 13 bases between the two germline ends. Looked up from germline, CDR1 is SEHNR and CDR2 is FQNEAQ (reference sequence). This CDR3 has 13 residues. The CDR3 coding sequence is TGTGCCAGCAGCCCAGCGGAGAGCAATGGCTACACCTTC. It specifies CASSPAESNGYTF.

This clonotype was detected only a few times. The chain carries TRBV7-9 and TRBJ2-1, with a weak D call TRBD1 (5 bases). Germline V CDR1 and CDR2: SEHNR, FQNEAQ (reference sequence). The CDR3 spans 12 residues. V lost 2 bases to trimming and J lost 9 bases, with 8 bases between them. CDR3 DNA sequence: TGTGCCAGCAGCTTATCCCAGGGTGAGCAGTTCTTC. It is translated as CASSLSQGEQFF.

V usage is TRBV20-1 and J usage is TRBJ1-1; D is unresolved. The germline gives CDR1 DFQATT, CDR2 SNEGSKA (reference sequence). V shed 6 bases and J shed 0 bases, with 35 bases lying between them. CDR3 size: 21 residues. Here the CDR3 reads CSARRFPNKLTRSTMNTEAFF. CDR3 DNA: TGCAGTGCCAGGAGGTTCCCCAACAAGCTAACTCGATCCACTATGAACACTGAAGCTTTCTTT.

This clonotype appeared a few times. The rearrangement uses TRBV6-1 and TRBJ1-1, with D perhaps matching TRBD1 (5 bases). Trimming shortened V by 5 bases and J by 5 bases, and 12 bases separated the two germline ends. Germline V CDR1 and CDR2: MNHNS, SASEGT. The CDR3 runs 13 residues. The CDR3 region is CASSLGGGTEAFF. In DNA, the CDR3 is TGTGCCAGCAGTCTAGGCGGGGGGACTGAAGCTTTCTTT.

The V call is TRBV7-8, the J call TRBJ2-3, with 11 bases aligning to TRBD1. With 1 base clipped from V and 5 bases from J, the junction kept 5 bases outside the gene matches. Germline lookup yields CDR1 SGHVS and CDR2 FQNEAQ. The length of the CDR3 is 16 residues. The CDR3 nucleotides are TGTGCCAGCAGCTTAGGGGGTGGGACAGGGGGAGATACGCAGTATTTT. Its protein product is CASSLGGGTGGDTQYF.